Below are 31 T cell receptor beta chains sequenced from a single sample in a study of Ad26.COV2.S vaccination and SARS-CoV-2 variants. Sequencing used immunoSEQ multiplex PCR; TCRdb keeps in-frame clones, though not all of them. The sample holds about 350,000 clones; roughly 90% are singletons and the top ten take about 10%. Treatment meaning: some 20 received Ad26.COV2.S at low or high dose, single or two shots; about 5 received placebo; per-sample allocation not given. Day 63 after the first vaccine or placebo injection was the time point for sampling. The sample here was peripheral blood, taken in a trial of Ad26.COV2.S vaccine versus placebo. The receptor source for this set is a person between 18 and 65 years old who received the Ad26.COV2.S COVID-19 vaccine or a placebo.

In this sample, this clone turned up once. The chain carries TRBV3-1 (or the pseudogene TRBV3-2) and TRBJ2-1; 15 nucleotides align to TRBD2. The CDR3 runs to 19 residues. With V trimmed by 4 bases and J by 8 bases, 15 bases remained unmatched. The germline CDR1 and CDR2 sequences are LGHDT and YNNKEL (reference sequence). CDR3 residues: CASSPLRTGTSGRSYEQFF. The DNA for the CDR3 is TGTGCCAGCAGCCCCCTTAGGACCGGGACTAGCGGGAGGTCCTATGAGCAGTTCTTC.

The gene calls are TRBV5-1 and TRBJ1-4; 7 bases align to TRBD1. Trimming cost V 7 bases and J 7 bases; bases outside gene matches: 13. Germline V lookup: CDR1 SGHRS, CDR2 YFSETQ. The CDR3 runs 15 residues. Here the CDR3 DNA reads TGCGCCAGCGCTGCAATTCCAGGGGGTGGTGAAAAACTGTTTTTT. This sequence encodes CASAAIPGGGEKLFF. The whole variable domain, filled in from reference TRBV5-1 and TRBJ1-4, reads KAGVTQTPRYLIKTRGQQVTLSCSPISGHRSVSWYQQTPGQGLQFLFEYFSETQRNKGNFPGRFSGRQFSNSRSEMNVSTLELGDSALYLCASAAIPGGGEKLFFGSGTQLSVL.

This chain joins TRBV9 and TRBJ1-1, with TRBD1 matching 8 bases. The CDR3 contains 16 residues. The V gene's germline CDR1 is SGDLS and CDR2 YYNGEE. Trimming removed 3 bases from V and 4 bases from J; junction bases left unmatched: 11. This CDR3 is CASSAGQGLVGTEAFF. CDR3 DNA sequence: TGTGCCAGCAGCGCAGGACAGGGATTGGTAGGCACTGAAGCTTTCTTT.

This clone was observed at least ten times. The chain couples TRBV27 to TRBJ2-6; possible D gene TRBD1, 5 bases. Germline V gene sequence: CDR1 MNHEY, CDR2 SMNVEV (reference sequence). V was cut by 2 bases and J by 4 bases, with 21 bases left in between. The CDR3 has 19 amino acids. In DNA form, the CDR3 reads TGTGCCAGCAGTTTAGGGTGGGGCAGGAACCCCTCGGGGGCCAACGTCCTGACTTTC. This translates into CASSLGWGRNPSGANVLTF.

The rearrangement joins TRBV3-1 (or the pseudogene TRBV3-2) to TRBJ2-5; tentative D call: TRBD2 (6 bases). The germline V gene encodes CDR1 LGHDT and CDR2 YNNKEL (reference sequence). This CDR3 has 17 residues. V was cut by 1 base and J by 2 bases, with 17 bases left in between. The CDR3 region is CASSQVTWGEIQETQYF. DNA for the CDR3: TGTGCCAGCAGCCAAGTTACGTGGGGGGAAATACAAGAGACCCAGTACTTC.

This CDR3 is CASSQSIPPGQRPGELFF. CDR3 nucleotide sequence: TGCGCCAGCAGTCAATCTATCCCCCCCGGACAGCGTCCCGGGGAGCTGTTTTTT. The V gene is TRBV23-1, the J gene TRBJ2-2, with TRBD1 as a possible D gene (6 bases). TRBV23-1 is assigned to the ORF class and has an uncertain function. The CDR3 runs to 18 residues. The germline V and J ends were trimmed by 0 bases and 6 bases, with 20 bases remaining between them.

The rearrangement joins TRBV2 to TRBJ2-1; D remains unclear. The CDR3 runs to 17 residues. CDR1 is SNHLY and CDR2 is FYNNEI in the germline V gene. With 6 bases removed from V and 8 bases from J, the gap between germline ends came to 26 bases. CDR3 amino acids: CASRILGVRGSGYEQFF. CDR3 nucleotide sequence: TGTGCCAGCAGAATACTGGGTGTGCGTGGCTCCGGATATGAGCAGTTCTTC.

The chain employs TRBV6-2 or TRBV6-3 and TRBJ2-7; D gene unclear. CDR1 and CDR2 (germline): MNHEY, SVGEGT. Trimming pared 7 bases from V and 3 bases from J, leaving 10 bases between. The CDR3 extends over 12 amino acids. The CDR3 sequence: CASTPPSYEQYF. In DNA, the CDR3 is TGTGCCAGCACCCCCCCCAGCTACGAGCAGTACTTC.

The V and J genes are TRBV14 and TRBJ1-6; D uncertain. V was cut by 6 bases and J by 14 bases, with 20 bases left in between. The CDR3 covers 14 residues. Germline assignment: CDR1 SGHDN and CDR2 FVKESK. The CDR3 loop reads CASRPSGSALSLHF. In nucleotides, the CDR3 is TGTGCCAGCAGACCGTCCGGGTCCGCCCTATCCCTCCACTTT.

The chain uses TRBV18 and TRBJ2-7; 10 nucleotides agree with TRBD1. The CDR3 covers 14 residues. The germline V gene encodes CDR1 KGHSH and CDR2 LQKENI. Losses at the gene ends were 3 bases for V and 7 bases for J; bases not matched to a gene: 6. As DNA, the CDR3 is TGTGCCAGCTCACCCCGACAGGGGGCAGGGGAGCAGTACTTC. Protein sequence: CASSPRQGAGEQYF.

This clone has just one count. V is TRBV25-1 and J is TRBJ2-3, with 7 positions matching TRBD1. This CDR3 is 15 amino acids long. Per the germline V gene, CDR1 is MGHDK and CDR2 is SYGVNS. Unmatched junction bases numbered 11, after V lost 8 bases and J lost 3 bases. The CDR3 loop reads CASGQGGTRTDTQYF. CDR3 bases: TGTGCCAGCGGCCAAGGGGGCACGAGGACAGATACGCAGTATTTT. The variable domain in full, with the rest retrieved from reference TRBV25-1 and TRBJ2-3, is EADIYQTPRYLVIGTGKKITLECSQTMGHDKMYWYQQDPGMELHLIHYSYGVNSTEKGDLSSESTVSRIRTEHFPLTLESARPSHTSQYLCASGQGGTRTDTQYFGPGTRLTVL.

This sequence joins TRBV28 and TRBJ1-5; TRBD1 matches at 7 bases. V lost 6 bases and J lost 4; bases outside the gene matches: 6. The CDR3 has 14 residues. The V gene's germline CDR1 is MDHEN and CDR2 SYDVKM. CDR3 loop: CASSYGQVNQPQHF. The CDR3 DNA sequence: TGTGCCAGCAGCTACGGACAGGTTAATCAGCCCCAGCATTTT.

The chain joins TRBV4-2 to TRBJ2-7; 8 nucleotides match TRBD2. V shed 4 bases and J 0 bases; nucleotides not matched to a gene: 8. CDR1 LGHNA and CDR2 YNFKEQ come from the germline V gene. The CDR3 has 16 residues. As DNA, the CDR3 is TGTGCCAGCAGCCCAGGACTAGCAGGTAGCTCCTACGAGCAGTACTTC. Its protein is CASSPGLAGSSYEQYF.

The CDR3 DNA follows: TGTGCCAGCAGCCCGGACTGGGGCGATACGCAGTATTTT. This translates into CASSPDWGDTQYF. The genes are TRBV7-6 and TRBJ2-3, with D tentatively TRBD1 or TRBD2 (5 bases each). The CDR3 covers 13 residues. Germline V gives CDR1 SGHVS, CDR2 FNYEAQ. Trimming took off 5 bases at V and 6 bases at J, with 12 bases between the two ends.

This clone was detected a few times. This chain links TRBV19 with TRBJ1-5; D ambiguous. In germline, CDR1 is LNHDA, CDR2 SQIVND (reference sequence). V lost 7 bases to trimming and J lost 6 bases, with 13 bases between them. The CDR3 is made up of 13 amino acids. The CDR3 nucleotides are TGTGCCAGTAACGAGGGTTTCGCTCAGCCCCAGCATTTT. Protein: CASNEGFAQPQHF. Full variable domain (missing parts from reference TRBV19 and TRBJ1-5): DGGITQSPKYLFRKEGQNVTLSCEQNLNHDAMYWYRQDPGQGLRLIYYSQIVNDFQKGDIAEGYSVSREKKESFPLTVTSAQKNPTAFYLCASNEGFAQPQHFGDGTRLSIL.

The V and J genes are TRBV11-2 and TRBJ2-7, with D possibly TRBD2 on 7 matching bases. Per germline, CDR1 SGHAT and CDR2 FQNNGV. The CDR3 is 15 amino acids. V lost 7 bases and J lost 5, with 21 bases in between. This CDR3 reads CASTLGGPPGDEQYF. The CDR3 DNA follows: TGTGCCAGCACCCTCGGGGGGCCTCCAGGGGACGAGCAGTACTTC.

V and J are TRBV4-1 and TRBJ2-7; D gene ambiguous. Germline values: CDR1 MGHRA, CDR2 YSYEKL. This CDR3 has 12 amino acids. V was trimmed by 1 base and J by 6 bases, leaving 7 bases between them. This CDR3 is CASSQVRGEQYF. In nucleotides, the CDR3 is TGCGCCAGCAGCCAAGTCCGCGGCGAGCAGTACTTC.

The V and J genes are TRBV11-3 and TRBJ2-5; the match to TRBD2 covers 7 bases. Germline V gives CDR1 SGHNT, CDR2 YENEEA. The CDR3 loop spans 16 amino acids. V gave up 1 base and J gave up 5 bases; unmatched junction bases: 10. The CDR3, as DNA: TGTGCCAGCAGCTTAGGGTACGGGAGGAAGGCGGAGACCCAGTACTTC. Translating it yields CASSLGYGRKAETQYF.

This clone was observed a handful of times. The V gene is TRBV28, the J gene TRBJ1-5, with D uncertain. The CDR3 extends over 12 amino acids. The ends were cut back, 2 bases at V and 6 bases at J, with 5 bases in the middle. CDR1 MDHEN and CDR2 SYDVKM come from the germline V gene. CDR3 DNA: TGTGCCAGCAGTTTAAGGGCTCAGCCCCAGCATTTT. Translating it yields CASSLRAQPQHF. The whole variable domain, filled in from reference TRBV28 and TRBJ1-5, reads DVKVTQSSRYLVKRTGEKVFLECVQDMDHENMFWYRQDPGLGLRLIYFSYDVKMKEKGDIPEGYSVSREKKERFSLILESASTNQTSMYLCASSLRAQPQHFGDGTRLSIL.

The genes are TRBV5-4 and TRBJ2-7; D is tentatively TRBD1 or TRBD2 (5 bases each). V gave up 4 bases and J gave up 7 bases, with 18 bases separating them. Germline CDR1 is SGHNT and CDR2 is YYREEE (reference sequence). The CDR3 loop spans 14 amino acids. CDR3 DNA sequence: TGTGCCAGCAGCCGAGTCGGGGCGCTTGGGGAGCAGTACTTC. As protein: CASSRVGALGEQYF.

The rearrangement joins TRBV9 to TRBJ2-3; no firm D call. The CDR3 is 13 amino acids. The V gene's germline CDR1 is SGDLS and CDR2 YYNGEE. Trimming left V 0 bases short and J 10 bases short, with 12 bases between. This CDR3 is CASSVGAYQAQYF. The CDR3 DNA reads TGTGCCAGCAGCGTAGGCGCCTACCAGGCGCAGTATTTT. The full variable domain, completed using reference TRBV9 and TRBJ2-3, is DSGVTQTPKHLITATGQRVTLRCSPRSGDLSVYWYQQSLDQGLQFLIQYYNGEERAKGNILERFSAQQFPDLHSELNLSSLELGDSALYFCASSVGAYQAQYFGPGTRLTVL.

The gene calls are TRBV7-2 and TRBJ2-7, with D perhaps TRBD2 (5 bases). Trimming cost V 1 base and J 2 bases, with 15 bases left between them. CDR1 is SGHTA, CDR2 FQGNSA, per germline. This CDR3 is 16 amino acids long. CDR3 nucleotides: TGTGCCAGCAGCTTAGTCACCGGGGTGTCGGCCTACGAGCAGTACTTC. It yields the protein CASSLVTGVSAYEQYF.

This chain connects TRBV7-2 to TRBJ2-7, with 8 bases matching TRBD1. J lost 1 base, V lost 2 bases, and 4 bases had no gene match. Germline V CDR1 and CDR2: SGHTA, FQGNSA. This CDR3 is 15 amino acids long. In DNA form, the CDR3 reads TGTGCCAGCAGCTTAATGCAGGGGGCTTCCTACGAGCAGTACTTC. Encoded protein: CASSLMQGASYEQYF.

The chain uses TRBV6-2 or TRBV6-3 and TRBJ2-3; 9 nucleotides agree with TRBD2. V trimming: 2 bases; J trimming: 5 bases; junction bases outside the gene matches: 8. Per germline, CDR1 MNHEY and CDR2 SVGEGT. The length of the CDR3 is 16 residues. In nucleotides, the CDR3 is TGTGCCAGCAGTTACAAGGCTAGCGGGAATGTAGATACGCAGTATTTT. Its translation: CASSYKASGNVDTQYF.

The DNA of the CDR3 is TGTGCCAGCAGCAAAAGGGATGGAGAGACCCAGTACTTC. This sequence encodes CASSKRDGETQYF. This chain uses TRBV21-1 with TRBJ2-5. TRBV21-1 counts as a pseudogene. The CDR3 length is 13 residues.

The genes are TRBV28 and TRBJ2-1; D assignment may be TRBD1 or TRBD2 (6 bases each). Germline V CDR1 and CDR2: MDHEN, SYDVKM. V lost 4 bases, J lost 11 bases, and 27 bases lay in between. The CDR3 covers 17 residues. The CDR3 spells CASSSPMRGDRAIKQFF. CDR3 DNA sequence: TGTGCCAGCAGTTCACCCATGAGGGGGGATCGAGCTATTAAGCAGTTCTTC.

This chain connects TRBV4-1 to TRBJ2-7; D is undetermined. The V and J ends lost 3 bases and 5 bases respectively, with 29 bases between them. This CDR3 is built from 19 residues. Germline V lookup: CDR1 MGHRA, CDR2 YSYEKL. The CDR3 region is CASSHVTPVGRAALNEQYF. The CDR3 DNA is TGCGCCAGCAGCCATGTCACGCCGGTGGGTCGGGCAGCACTGAACGAGCAGTACTTC.

The V gene is TRBV18, the J gene TRBJ1-5; no clear D. V lost 6 bases, J lost 4 bases, and 19 bases lay in between. Germline-derived CDR1 and CDR2 are KGHSH and LQKENI. The CDR3 is 16 amino acids. The CDR3 nucleotides read TGTGCCAGCTCGTCGAAGGGAGCTGGATTAAATCAGCCCCAGCATTTT. Protein: CASSSKGAGLNQPQHF.

The gene calls are TRBV27 and TRBJ1-1; 8 bases align to TRBD1. CDR1 MNHEY and CDR2 SMNVEV come from the germline V gene (reference sequence). The CDR3 loop spans 14 amino acids. After removal of 6 bases from V and 4 bases from J, the junction contained 7 bases not matched to a gene. The CDR3 spells CASRQDRDITEAFF. The CDR3 DNA reads TGTGCCAGCAGGCAGGACAGGGATATCACTGAAGCTTTCTTT.

The chain carries TRBV5-1 and TRBJ2-3; 7 positions agree with TRBD1. With V trimmed by 4 bases and J by 6 bases, 8 bases remained unmatched. There are 14 residues in the CDR3. Per germline, CDR1 SGHRS and CDR2 YFSETQ. CDR3 nucleotide sequence: TGCGCCAGCAGCCAACGACAGGGCGGGGATACGCAGTATTTT. It codes for CASSQRQGGDTQYF.

V and J are TRBV6-5 and TRBJ2-7; D assignment may be TRBD1 or TRBD2 (5 bases each). The germline gives CDR1 MNHEY, CDR2 SVGAGI. V was shortened by 2 bases and J by 6 bases, with 11 bases between the two germline ends. The CDR3 has 13 amino acids. This CDR3 is CASSYIRGPEQYF. CDR3 nucleotide sequence: TGTGCCAGCAGTTACATCCGGGGCCCCGAGCAGTACTTC.